Listed below are T cell receptor beta chains from one sample, sequenced in a study of blood T cell repertoires in COVID-19. Generated by immunoSEQ multiplex PCR, the TCRdb table keeps only in-frame clones and is missing some. The data hold around 260,000 clones, with about 87% observed a single time. Sample: peripheral blood. Receptors were obtained from a middle-aged woman who had recovered from COVID-19. Each CDR3 is given without its conserved first and last residue.

j_call,v_call,cdr3_aa
TRBJ2-1,TRBV18,ASSQTSGDYNEQF
TRBJ2-1,TRBV4-1,ASSQPTGYNEQF
TRBJ2-7,TRBV28,ASSSRDRGNYEQY
TRBJ2-2,TRBV10-3,AIKAGTSGMTGELF
TRBJ2-7,TRBV27,ASSLLASGGPSLEQY
TRBJ1-1,TRBV9,ASSPSGQVEAF
TRBJ2-7,TRBV5-1,ASSLQGSYEQY
TRBJ2-2,TRBV5-4,ASSPLAGGDTGELF
TRBJ1-5,TRBV2,ASSGSGGGRNQPQH
TRBJ1-2,TRBV5-1,ASSLSGVGDYGYT
TRBJ2-7,TRBV11-2,ASSVQGGPSYEQY
TRBJ1-1,TRBV5-1,ASSLQQGLATEAF
TRBJ2-1,TRBV6-5,ASSRTSGSYNEQF
TRBJ1-2,TRBV20-1,SAQTDYGYT
TRBJ2-5,TRBV12-5,ASGSGSETQY
TRBJ1-1,TRBV18,ASSPRTGGWTEAF